The 8 T cell receptor beta chains below all came from one sample that was sequenced in a study of T cell responses to AZD1222 COVID-19 vaccine (dated by TCRdb to 2020 to 2023). Libraries were prepared through the immunoSEQ multiplex PCR assay. This immuneACCESS table, as held by TCRdb, lists in-frame sequences with V and J called but not all clones. Of the missing ones, under half trace to an unresolved V gene in checked studies; the others have no known cause. The sample has under 200,000 clones on record, just over 90% of them singletons. The ten largest clones take up approximately 1.2% of the sample. The intended sense of this specimen's time point label: about 28 days (+/-7) after the second vaccine dose. Sequenced here: peripheral blood, sampled 28 days after the second AZD1222 dose. These receptors all stem from an adult who received the AZD1222 COVID-19 vaccine.

The chain couples TRBV7-9 to TRBJ1-5; possible D gene TRBD1, 6 bases. Germline values: CDR1 SEHNR, CDR2 FQNEAQ (reference sequence). This CDR3 has 16 amino acids. V was pared by 1 base and J by 5 bases, with 15 bases between. The CDR3 sequence: CASSLETGYWDQPQHF. CDR3 nucleotides: TGTGCCAGCAGCTTAGAGACAGGTTATTGGGATCAGCCCCAGCATTTT.

CDR3 amino acids: CASASPRGNEQFF. In DNA form, the CDR3 reads TGTGCCAGCGCCTCGCCGAGGGGGAATGAGCAGTTCTTC. The chain carries TRBV12-3 or TRBV12-4 and TRBJ2-1; perhaps TRBD1 as D (6 bases). V shed 8 bases and J shed 7 bases, with 15 bases lying between them. The CDR3 sequence is 13 residues long.

The rearrangement joins TRBV6-5 to TRBJ1-2; D perhaps matches TRBD1 (5 bases). There are 14 residues in the CDR3. Trimming pared 0 bases from V and 0 bases from J, leaving 5 bases between. Germline V gene data show CDR1 as MNHEY and CDR2 as SVGAGI. CDR3 coding DNA: TGTGCCAGCAGTTACTCGACAGCTAACTATGGCTACACCTTC. Amino acids: CASSYSTANYGYTF.

The V gene is TRBV6-1, the J gene TRBJ1-3; a weak D match, TRBD1 (5 bases). In germline, CDR1 is MNHNS, CDR2 SASEGT. This CDR3 spans 15 amino acids. Trimming left V 3 bases short and J 0 bases short, with 9 bases between. CDR3 in DNA: TGTGCCAGCAGTGACAGGGCTTCCTCTGGAAACACCATATATTTT. This translates into CASSDRASSGNTIYF.

The CDR3 spells CASKTQTGGEFGGYTF. CDR3 sequence (DNA): TGCGCCAGCAAGACACAGACAGGGGGCGAATTCGGGGGCTACACCTTC. The J gene is TRBJ1-2, the V gene TRBV10-1; TRBD1 matches 10 bases. The CDR3 length is 16 residues. Germline V gene data show CDR1 as WNHNN and CDR2 as SYGVQD (reference sequence). V shed 7 bases and J 8 bases; nucleotides not matched to a gene: 16.

This chain joins TRBV7-2 and TRBJ1-5; no firm D call. Germline V gene data show CDR1 as SGHTA and CDR2 as FQGNSA. V was trimmed by 1 base and J by 7 bases, leaving 11 bases between them. The CDR3 is 14 residues long. CDR3 sequence reads: CASSLVAGRQPQHF. The CDR3 bases are TGTGCCAGCAGCTTAGTAGCAGGCAGGCAGCCCCAGCATTTT.

This rearrangement joins TRBV14 to TRBJ2-3, with D unresolved. Germline CDR1 is SGHDN and CDR2 is FVKESK. The CDR3 spans 13 residues. V dropped 5 bases and J dropped 6 bases, with 12 bases sitting between them. The CDR3 nucleotides are TGTGCCAGCAGCGGGCCTACGTGGGATACGCAGTATTTT. Translated: CASSGPTWDTQYF.

This clone is a singleton in its sample. In DNA form, the CDR3 reads TGCGCCAGCAGTCAACGGGGGGGCTCCTACGAGCAGTACTTC. It yields the protein CASSQRGGSYEQYF. V is TRBV23-1 and J is TRBJ2-7; 8 nucleotides match TRBD2. TRBV23-1 is an ORF; its function is uncertain. The CDR3 totals 14 residues. The J segment lost 0 bases and the V segment lost 2 bases, leaving 0 bases of the junction unmatched.